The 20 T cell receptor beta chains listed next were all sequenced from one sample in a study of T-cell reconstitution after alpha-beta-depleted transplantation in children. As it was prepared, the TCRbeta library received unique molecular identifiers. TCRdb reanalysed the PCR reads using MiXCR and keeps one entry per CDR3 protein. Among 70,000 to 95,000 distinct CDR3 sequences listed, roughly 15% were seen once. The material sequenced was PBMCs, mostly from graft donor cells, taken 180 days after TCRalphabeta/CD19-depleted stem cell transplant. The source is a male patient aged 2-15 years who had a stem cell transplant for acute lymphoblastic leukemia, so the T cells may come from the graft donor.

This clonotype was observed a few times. CDR3 in amino acids: CASSSGTPLSSYEQYF. In nucleotides, the CDR3 is TGTGCCAGCAGTTCCGGGACTCCATTAAGCTCCTACGAGCAGTACTTC. This chain joins TRBV12-3 or TRBV12-4 and TRBJ2-7, with D tentatively TRBD2 (6 bases). The V end lost 4 bases, the J end lost 0 bases, and 16 bases lay between the germline ends. The CDR3 has 16 residues.

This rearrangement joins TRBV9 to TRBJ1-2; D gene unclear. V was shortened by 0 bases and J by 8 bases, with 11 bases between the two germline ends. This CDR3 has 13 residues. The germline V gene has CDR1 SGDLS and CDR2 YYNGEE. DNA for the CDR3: TGTGCCAGCAGCGTAGGTCCGTTAAGGGGCTACACCTTC. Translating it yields CASSVGPLRGYTF.

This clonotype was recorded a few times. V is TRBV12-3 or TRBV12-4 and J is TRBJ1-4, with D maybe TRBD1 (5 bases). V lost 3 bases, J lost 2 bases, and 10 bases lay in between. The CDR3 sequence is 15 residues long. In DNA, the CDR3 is TGTGCCAGCAGTTTCGGAGGGACGACTAATGAAAAACTGTTTTTT. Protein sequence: CASSFGGTTNEKLFF.

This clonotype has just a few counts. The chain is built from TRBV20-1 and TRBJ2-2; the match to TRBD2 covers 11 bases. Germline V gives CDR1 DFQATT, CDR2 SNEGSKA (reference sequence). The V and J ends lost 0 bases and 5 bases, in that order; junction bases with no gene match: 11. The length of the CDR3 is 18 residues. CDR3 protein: CSARDLILAGGPTGELFF. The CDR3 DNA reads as TGCAGTGCTAGAGATCTAATCCTAGCGGGGGGACCTACCGGGGAGCTGTTTTTT.

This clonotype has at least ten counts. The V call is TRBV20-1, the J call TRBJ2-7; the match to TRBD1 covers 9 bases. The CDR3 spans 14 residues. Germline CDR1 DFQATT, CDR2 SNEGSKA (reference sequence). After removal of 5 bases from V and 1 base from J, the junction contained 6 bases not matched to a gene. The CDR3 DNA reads TGCAGTGCTGTGGACAGGGGTAAATCCTACGAGCAGTACTTC. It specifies CSAVDRGKSYEQYF.

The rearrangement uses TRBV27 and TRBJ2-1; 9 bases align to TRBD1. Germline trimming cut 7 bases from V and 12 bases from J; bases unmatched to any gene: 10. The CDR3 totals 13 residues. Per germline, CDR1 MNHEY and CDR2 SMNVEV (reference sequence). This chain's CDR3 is CASTNRGHYRQFF. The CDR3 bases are TGTGCCAGCACCAACAGGGGGCATTACCGGCAGTTCTTC.

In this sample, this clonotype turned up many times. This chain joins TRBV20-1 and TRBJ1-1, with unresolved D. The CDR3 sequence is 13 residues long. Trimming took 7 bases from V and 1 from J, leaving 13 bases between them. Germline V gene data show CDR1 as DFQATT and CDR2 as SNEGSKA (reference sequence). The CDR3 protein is CSGGRARNTEAFF. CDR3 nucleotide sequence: TGCAGTGGAGGGCGGGCAAGGAACACTGAAGCTTTCTTT.

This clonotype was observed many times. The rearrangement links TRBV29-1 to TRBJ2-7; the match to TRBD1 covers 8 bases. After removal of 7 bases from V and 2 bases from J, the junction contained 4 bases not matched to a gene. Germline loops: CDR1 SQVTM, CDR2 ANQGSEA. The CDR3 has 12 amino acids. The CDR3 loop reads CSGRDRTYEQYF. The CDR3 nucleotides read TGCAGCGGCCGGGACAGGACCTACGAGCAGTACTTC.

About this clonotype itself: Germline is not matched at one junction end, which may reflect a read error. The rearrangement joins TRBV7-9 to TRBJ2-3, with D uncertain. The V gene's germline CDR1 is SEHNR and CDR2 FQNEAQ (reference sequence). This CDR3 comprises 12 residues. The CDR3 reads CACSPTSSAQYF. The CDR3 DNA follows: TGTGCCTGCAGCCCCACCTCATCCGCGCAGTATTTT.

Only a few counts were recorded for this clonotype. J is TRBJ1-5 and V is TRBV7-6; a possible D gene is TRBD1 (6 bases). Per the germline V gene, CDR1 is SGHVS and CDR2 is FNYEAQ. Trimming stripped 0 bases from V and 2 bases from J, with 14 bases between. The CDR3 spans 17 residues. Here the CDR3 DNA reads TGTGCCAGCAGCTTAGCTCTCCCAGGGGCGGGCAATCAGCCCCAGCATTTT. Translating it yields CASSLALPGAGNQPQHF.

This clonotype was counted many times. For the CDR3, the DNA is TGCGCCAGCAGCTTGCGGGGCAGCGGGGGGGGCCCTCCTTGGTCCTACAATGAGCAGTTCTTC. Translated: CASSLRGSGGGPPWSYNEQFF. The chain links TRBV5-1 to TRBJ2-1; 10 nucleotides align to TRBD2. Per the germline V gene, CDR1 is SGHRS and CDR2 is YFSETQ. V was pared by 1 base and J by 1 base, with 17 bases of the junction left unmatched. This CDR3 contains 21 residues.

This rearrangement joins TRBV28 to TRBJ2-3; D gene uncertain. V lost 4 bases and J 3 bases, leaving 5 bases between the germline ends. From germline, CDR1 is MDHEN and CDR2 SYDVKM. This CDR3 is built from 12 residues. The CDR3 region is CASSSPTDTQYF. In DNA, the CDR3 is TGTGCCAGCAGTTCCCCTACAGATACGCAGTATTTT.

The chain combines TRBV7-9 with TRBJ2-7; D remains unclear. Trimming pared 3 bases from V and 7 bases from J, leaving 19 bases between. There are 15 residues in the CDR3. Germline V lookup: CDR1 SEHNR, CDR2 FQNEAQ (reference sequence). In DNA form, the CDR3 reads TGTGCCAGCAGCTTGAAAGGCCATCGGGCAGTAGAGCAGTACTTC. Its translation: CASSLKGHRAVEQYF.

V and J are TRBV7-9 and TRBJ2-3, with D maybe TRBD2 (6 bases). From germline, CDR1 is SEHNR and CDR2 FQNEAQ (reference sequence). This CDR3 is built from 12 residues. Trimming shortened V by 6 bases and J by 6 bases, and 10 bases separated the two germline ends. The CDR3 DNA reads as TGTGCCAGCAGGTCAAGCGGGGATACGCAGTATTTT. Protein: CASRSSGDTQYF. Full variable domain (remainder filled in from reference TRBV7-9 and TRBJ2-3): DTGVSQNPRHKITKRGQNVTFRCDPISEHNRLYWYRQTLGQGPEFLTYFQNEAQLEKSRLLSDRFSAERPKGSFSTLEIQRTEQGDSAMYLCASRSSGDTQYFGPGTRLTVL.

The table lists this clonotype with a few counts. CDR3 amino acids: CASSFQRGSTDTQYF. The CDR3 bases are TGTGCCAGCAGCTTTCAGCGGGGGAGCACAGATACGCAGTATTTT. V gene TRBV5-5 combines with J gene TRBJ2-3; 8 nucleotides agree with TRBD2. Trimming took 2 bases from V and 0 from J; bases not matched to a gene: 2. CDR3 length equals 15 residues. Germline V gene data show CDR1 as SGHKS and CDR2 as YYEKEE (reference sequence).

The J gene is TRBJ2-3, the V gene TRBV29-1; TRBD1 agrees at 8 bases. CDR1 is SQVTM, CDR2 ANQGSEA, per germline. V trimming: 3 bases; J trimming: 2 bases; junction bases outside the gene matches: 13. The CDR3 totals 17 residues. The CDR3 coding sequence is TGCAGCGTTGATAGGCGGCAGGGGGCGATTTTCACAGATACGCAGTATTTT. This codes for CSVDRRQGAIFTDTQYF.

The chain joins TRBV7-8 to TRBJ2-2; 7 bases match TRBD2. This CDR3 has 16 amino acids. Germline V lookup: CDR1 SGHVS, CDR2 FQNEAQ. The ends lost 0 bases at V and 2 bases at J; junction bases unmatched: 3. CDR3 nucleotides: TGTGCCAGCAGCTTAGCAAGACTAGCTAACACCGGGGAGCTGTTTTTT. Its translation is CASSLARLANTGELFF.

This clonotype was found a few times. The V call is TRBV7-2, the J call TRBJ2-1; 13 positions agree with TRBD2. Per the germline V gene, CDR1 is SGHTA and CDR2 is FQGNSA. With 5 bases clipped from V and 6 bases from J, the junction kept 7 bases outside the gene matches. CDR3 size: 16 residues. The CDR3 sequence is CASSPRGLAGANEQFF. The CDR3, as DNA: TGTGCCAGCAGCCCACGCGGACTAGCGGGGGCCAATGAGCAGTTCTTC.

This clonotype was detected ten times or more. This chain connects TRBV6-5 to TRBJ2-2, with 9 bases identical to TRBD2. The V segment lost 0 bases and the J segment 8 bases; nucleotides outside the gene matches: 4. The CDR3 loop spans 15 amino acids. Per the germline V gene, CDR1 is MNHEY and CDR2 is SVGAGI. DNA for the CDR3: TGTGCCAGCAGTTACTCGCTTAGCGGGGGTGGGGAGCTGTTTTTT. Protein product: CASSYSLSGGGELFF.

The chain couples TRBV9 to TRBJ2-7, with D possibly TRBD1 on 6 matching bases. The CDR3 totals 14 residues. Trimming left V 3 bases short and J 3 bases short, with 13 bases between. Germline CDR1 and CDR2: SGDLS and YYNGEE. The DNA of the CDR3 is TGTGCCAGCAGCGGATCTACAGGGTTCTACGAGCAGTACTTC. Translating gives CASSGSTGFYEQYF. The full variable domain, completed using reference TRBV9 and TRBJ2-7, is DSGVTQTPKHLITATGQRVTLRCSPRSGDLSVYWYQQSLDQGLQFLIQYYNGEERAKGNILERFSAQQFPDLHSELNLSSLELGDSALYFCASSGSTGFYEQYFGPGTRLTVT.